This TCR beta chain emerged from a study of blood T cell repertoires in COVID-19. Whole-study context: The United States, Italy and Spain were the sources of the acute and convalescent COVID-19 samples. T cells, B-cell-depleted T cells, or PBMCs supplied cDNA or gDNA.

Germline V lookup: CDR1 SGDLS, CDR2 YYNGEE. This CDR3 has 13 amino acids. V was pared by 3 bases and J by 4 bases, with 9 bases between. Using immunoSEQ multiplex PCR, the repertoire was profiled, and TCRdb retains in-frame clones only, with some absent. The sample holds tens of thousands of clones, approximately 86% seen once. The TCR comes from a middle-aged man with acute or convalescent COVID-19. The chain uses TRBV9 and TRBJ2-3; no definite D call. Material for sequencing was peripheral blood. This CDR3 reads CASSGASPDTQYF. As DNA, the CDR3 is TGTGCCAGCAGCGGTGCTAGTCCAGATACGCAGTATTTT.